The next 18 T cell receptor beta chains were all read from a single sample in a study of blood T cell repertoires in COVID-19. The method was immunoSEQ multiplex PCR; TCRdb's version includes in-frame clones alone and lacks a portion of them. The profile covers about 87,000 clones, with around 90% appearing a single time and around 5.3% taken by the ten largest. Sequencing was carried out using peripheral blood. The receptors were gathered from a man aged 35-49 years with acute or convalescent COVID-19.

A note on this clone: The sample has other DNA sequences that encode this CDR3 too. V is TRBV19 and J is TRBJ2-3; a possible D gene is TRBD2 (5 bases). The germline V and J ends were trimmed by 3 bases and 0 bases, with 13 bases remaining between them. Looked up from germline, CDR1 is LNHDA and CDR2 is SQIVND (reference sequence). The CDR3 is 16 amino acids. The CDR3 reads CASSIRSGTSTDTQYF. CDR3 nucleotide sequence: TGTGCCAGTAGTATCCGAAGCGGTACTAGCACAGATACGCAGTATTTT.

The chain combines TRBV5-6 with TRBJ1-5, with TRBD1 matching 8 bases. With V trimmed by 1 base and J by 2 bases, 5 bases remained unmatched. The CDR3 has 16 amino acids. Germline V lookup: CDR1 SGHDT, CDR2 YYEEEE. The CDR3 protein is CASSLTGGIGNQPQHF. The CDR3 DNA follows: TGTGCCAGCAGCTTGACAGGGGGAATCGGCAATCAGCCCCAGCATTTT.

The V gene is TRBV12-3 or TRBV12-4, the J gene TRBJ2-2; D remains ambiguous. This CDR3 contains 11 residues. V gave up 5 bases and J gave up 6 bases, with 4 bases separating them. CDR3 nucleotides: TGTGCCAGCAGTAGAGCCGGGGAGCTGTTTTTT. It translates to CASSRAGELFF.

V gene TRBV5-1 combines with J gene TRBJ1-1; no clear D gene. Germline V CDR1 and CDR2: SGHRS, YFSETQ. V was trimmed by 4 bases and J by 4 bases, leaving 11 bases between them. This CDR3 is 13 amino acids long. CDR3 protein: CASSPSGSTEAFF. The CDR3 DNA sequence: TGCGCCAGCAGCCCCTCGGGAAGCACTGAAGCTTTCTTT.

The rearrangement joins TRBV24-1 to TRBJ2-1, with D possibly being TRBD2 (7 bases). The CDR3 loop spans 16 amino acids. Trimming shortened V by 4 bases and J by 2 bases, and 14 bases separated the two germline ends. The germline gives CDR1 KGHDR, CDR2 SFDVKD. Written as DNA, the CDR3 is TGTGCCACCAGTGACAATACAGGGAGGGCCTACAATGAGCAGTTCTTC. As protein: CATSDNTGRAYNEQFF.

V and J are TRBV7-2 and TRBJ2-6; D remains ambiguous. Trimming took 1 base from V and 0 from J, leaving 7 bases between them. The CDR3 runs to 16 residues. CDR1 and CDR2 from the germline V gene are SGHTA and FQGNSA. The CDR3 region has the DNA TGTGCCAGCAGCTTAGTGGGCTTCTCTGGGGCCAACGTCCTGACTTTC. Translating gives CASSLVGFSGANVLTF. The full variable domain, in which reference TRBV7-2 and TRBJ2-6 provide the parts outside the CDR3, is GAGVSQSPSNKVTEKGKDVELRCDPISGHTALYWYRQSLGQGLEFLIYFQGNSAPDKSGLPSDRFSAERTGGSVSTLTIQRTQQEDSAVYLCASSLVGFSGANVLTFGAGSRLTVL.

This chain connects TRBV5-4 to TRBJ2-7; 7 bases are shared with TRBD1. The CDR3 sequence is 14 residues long. The germline V gene has CDR1 SGHNT and CDR2 YYREEE (reference sequence). V shed 4 bases, J shed 6 bases, and the junction held 10 bases outside the gene matches. The CDR3 nucleotides are TGTGCCAGCAGCGTAACAGGGGTGGTCGGCGAGCAGTACTTC. This sequence encodes CASSVTGVVGEQYF.

The rearrangement links TRBV29-1 to TRBJ2-7; a weak D match, TRBD2 (6 bases). CDR3 length equals 11 residues. Trimming removed 6 bases at V and 5 bases at J, with 11 bases between. Germline assignment: CDR1 SQVTM and CDR2 ANQGSEA. The CDR3 DNA is TGCAGCGTGCTCGGGAGCCACGAGCAGTACTTC. Residues: CSVLGSHEQYF.

This sequence joins TRBV6-2 or TRBV6-3 and TRBJ2-2; 9 nucleotides match TRBD2. CDR1 is MNHEY, CDR2 SVGEGT, per germline. With V trimmed by 6 bases and J by 6 bases, 8 bases remained unmatched. The CDR3 is 15 residues long. CDR3 loop: CASSLAGISAGELFF. Written as DNA, the CDR3 is TGTGCCAGCAGCCTAGCGGGGATTTCTGCCGGGGAGCTGTTTTTT.

This clone was observed a handful of times. The V gene is TRBV4-2, the J gene TRBJ1-4, with no clear D. V lost 1 base and J lost 0, with 6 bases in between. The CDR3 consists of 15 residues. The V gene's germline CDR1 is LGHNA and CDR2 YNFKEQ. The CDR3 DNA sequence: TGTGCCAGCAGCCAAGCCAGGACAACTAATGAAAAACTGTTTTTT. Translation gives CASSQARTTNEKLFF.

J is TRBJ1-5 and V is TRBV6-5, with 7 bases fitting TRBD1. CDR1 is MNHEY and CDR2 is SVGAGI in the germline V gene. This CDR3 is 13 amino acids long. V dropped 6 bases and J dropped 2; count of bases not matched to a gene: 1. The CDR3 region is CASSTGGNQPQHF. Written as DNA, the CDR3 is TGTGCCAGCAGCACAGGGGGCAATCAGCCCCAGCATTTT.

V gene TRBV19 combines with J gene TRBJ2-1; TRBD2 matches at 10 bases. Germline trimming cut 3 bases from V and 7 bases from J; bases unmatched to any gene: 6. Germline V gene sequence: CDR1 LNHDA, CDR2 SQIVND (reference sequence). The CDR3 runs 15 residues. CDR3 in DNA: TGTGCCAGTAGTATCCCAGCGGGAGGGAGGAATGAGCAGTTCTTC. Protein product: CASSIPAGGRNEQFF.

The V gene is TRBV20-1, the J gene TRBJ2-5; possibly TRBD1 for D (5 bases). In germline, CDR1 is DFQATT, CDR2 SNEGSKA (reference sequence). Trimming shortened V by 3 bases and J by 2 bases, and 10 bases separated the two germline ends. The CDR3 length is 13 residues. This CDR3 is CSASRQGQETQYF. In DNA, the CDR3 is TGCAGTGCTAGTCGGCAGGGACAAGAGACCCAGTACTTC.

V usage is TRBV3-1 (or the pseudogene TRBV3-2) and J usage is TRBJ1-6; TRBD1 agrees at 9 bases. CDR1 and CDR2 from the germline V gene are LGHDT and YNNKEL (reference sequence). Germline trimming cut 1 base from V and 7 bases from J; bases unmatched to any gene: 17. The length of the CDR3 is 20 residues. The CDR3 protein is CASSQVTLWGQGGRNSPLHF. CDR3 in DNA: TGTGCCAGCAGCCAAGTAACTTTGTGGGGACAGGGAGGGAGGAATTCACCCCTCCACTTT.

The rearrangement uses TRBV3-1 (or the pseudogene TRBV3-2) and TRBJ2-1, with 9 bases matching TRBD1. V dropped 1 base and J dropped 6; count of bases not matched to a gene: 7. This CDR3 is built from 16 residues. Germline CDR1 reads LGHDT; CDR2 reads YNNKEL (reference sequence). The CDR3 here is CASSQGGDRVVNEQFF. In nucleotides, the CDR3 is TGTGCCAGCAGCCAAGGTGGGGACAGGGTGGTCAATGAGCAGTTCTTC.

The V gene is TRBV9, the J gene TRBJ2-3; D perhaps matches TRBD2 (6 bases). The CDR3 spans 15 residues. CDR1 is SGDLS and CDR2 is YYNGEE in the germline V gene. Trimming removed 1 base at V and 0 bases at J, with 9 bases between. The CDR3 nucleotides are TGTGCCAGCAGCGTAATCGGGACTAGCACAGATACGCAGTATTTT. This codes for CASSVIGTSTDTQYF.

The chain is built from TRBV6-6 and TRBJ2-3; the D is unclear. Germline lookup yields CDR1 MNHNY and CDR2 SVGAGI (reference sequence). Trimming shortened V by 2 bases and J by 6 bases, and 3 bases separated the two germline ends. The length of the CDR3 is 11 residues. The CDR3 loop reads CASSYRDTQYF. DNA for the CDR3: TGTGCCAGCAGTTACCGTGATACGCAGTATTTT.

The chain combines TRBV15 with TRBJ1-3, with TRBD1 matching 7 bases. The CDR3 has 18 residues. V shed 1 base and J 2 bases; nucleotides not matched to a gene: 11. Per the germline V gene, CDR1 is LNHNV and CDR2 is YYDKDF (reference sequence). Written as DNA, the CDR3 is TGTGCCACCAGCAGAGCCGGGGAACAGGGGAGGCCTGGAAACACCATATATTTT. Translating gives CATSRAGEQGRPGNTIYF.